Below, 26 T cell receptor beta chains from the same sample are listed, as sequenced in a study of beta chain features in type 1 diabetes. Study-wide results and limits: When Type 1 diabetes patients were examined, their TCRB CDR3s proved moderately but significantly shorter in all four CD4+ subsets.

Expressed TCRB transcripts were sequenced because the entire RNA isolate underwent reverse transcription. Assay: immunoSEQ multiplex PCR; the TCRdb copy retains only in-frame clones and omits some. The sample has 300,000 to 350,000 clones, roughly 14% seen once. These TCRs' antigens remain unknown. The sequenced material came from naive CD4+ T cells from blood. The receptors come from a woman between 18 and 29 years old with type 1 diabetes.

This clone was found a few times. The sample has other DNA sequences that encode this CDR3 too. This chain uses TRBV29-1 with TRBJ2-5; 8 bases are shared with TRBD2. Per germline, CDR1 SQVTM and CDR2 ANQGSEA. The CDR3 is 12 residues long. The V and J ends lost 2 bases and 5 bases, in that order; junction bases with no gene match: 1. The CDR3 protein is CSVESSGETQYF. CDR3 bases: TGCAGCGTTGAATCTAGCGGGGAGACCCAGTACTTC.

The chain combines TRBV14 with TRBJ2-2, with D perhaps matching TRBD1 (6 bases). V was cut by 4 bases and J by 4 bases, with 10 bases left in between. The CDR3 runs to 14 residues. CDR1 is SGHDN, CDR2 FVKESK, per germline. CDR3 protein: CASSLWTATGELFF. CDR3 sequence (DNA): TGTGCCAGCAGCCTTTGGACAGCCACCGGGGAGCTGTTTTTT. The complete variable domain, with remaining parts taken from reference TRBV14 and TRBJ2-2, reads EAGVTQFPSHSVIEKGQTVTLRCDPISGHDNLYWYRRVMGKEIKFLLHFVKESKQDESGMPNNRFLAERTGGTYSTLKVQPAELEDSGVYFCASSLWTATGELFFGEGSRLTVL.

The CDR3 DNA reads as TGTGCCAGCAGCTGGAGGGATGGAAACACCATATATTTT. Translated, it gives CASSWRDGNTIYF. The chain carries TRBV7-2 and TRBJ1-3; D is undetermined. CDR1 and CDR2 (germline): SGHTA, FQGNSA. This CDR3 comprises 13 residues. Trimming removed 4 bases at V and 3 bases at J, with 7 bases between.

This clone was observed many times. V and J are TRBV11-2 and TRBJ2-7; possibly TRBD1 for D (5 bases). Germline CDR1 reads SGHAT; CDR2 reads FQNNGV. V lost 3 bases and J lost 6, with 12 bases in between. The CDR3 is made up of 13 amino acids. The CDR3 DNA follows: TGTGCCAGCAGCTTGGGCAGGGTAGGCGAGCAGTACGTC. It codes for CASSLGRVGEQYV.

The chain has TRBV7-9 and TRBJ2-3, with 9 bases fitting TRBD2. With 5 bases clipped from V and 6 bases from J, the junction kept 12 bases outside the gene matches. Germline values: CDR1 SEHNR, CDR2 FQNEAQ (reference sequence). The CDR3 has 16 amino acids. The CDR3 spells CASSPGLAIKGDTQYF. CDR3 bases: TGTGCCAGCAGCCCCGGACTAGCGATCAAGGGGGATACGCAGTATTTT.

This clone came up a few times. The chain is built from TRBV2 and TRBJ2-3; D possibly corresponds to TRBD1 (6 bases). Germline V gene sequence: CDR1 SNHLY, CDR2 FYNNEI. This CDR3 is built from 15 residues. Deletions cut 6 bases from V and 0 bases from J, with 13 bases between. The CDR3 nucleotides are TGTGCCAGCAGCAGCGGACAGTCTAGCACAGATACGCAGTATTTT. Amino acid sequence: CASSSGQSSTDTQYF.

The J gene is TRBJ1-1, the V gene TRBV5-1, with D maybe TRBD1 (6 bases). The germline V gene encodes CDR1 SGHRS and CDR2 YFSETQ. Trimming took off 3 bases at V and 4 bases at J, with 13 bases between the two ends. The CDR3 extends over 14 amino acids. This CDR3 is CASSWRQEITEAFF. CDR3 in DNA: TGCGCCAGCAGCTGGAGACAGGAAATCACTGAAGCTTTCTTT.

This clone was found a few times. This chain links TRBV18 with TRBJ2-1, with 7 bases fitting TRBD1. V was clipped by 0 bases and J by 0 bases; unmatched bases: 5. Germline assignment: CDR1 KGHSH and CDR2 LQKENI. The CDR3 runs 17 residues. CDR3 in DNA: TGTGCCAGCTCACCACCGACGGGACAGAACTCCTACAATGAGCAGTTCTTC. Protein: CASSPPTGQNSYNEQFF. The variable domain in full, with the rest retrieved from reference TRBV18 and TRBJ2-1, is NAGVMQNPRHLVRRRGQEARLRCSPMKGHSHVYWYRQLPEEGLKFMVYLQKENIIDESGMPKERFSAEFPKEGPSILRIQQVVRGDSAAYFCASSPPTGQNSYNEQFFGPGTRLTVL.

The sample holds a few counts of this clone. The CDR3 DNA follows: TGTGCCAGATTCCGGGACTTCCACTACGAGCAGTACTTC. Translated: CARFRDFHYEQYF. The chain has TRBV6-5 and TRBJ2-7, with D tentatively TRBD2 (6 bases). In germline, CDR1 is MNHEY, CDR2 SVGAGI. V shed 9 bases and J shed 3 bases, with 15 bases lying between them. The CDR3 is 13 residues long.

In its sample, this clone was seen a few times. This sequence joins TRBV19 and TRBJ2-1, with 9 bases identical to TRBD2. This CDR3 is built from 17 residues. Germline CDR1 and CDR2: LNHDA and SQIVND (reference sequence). Trimming removed 7 bases from V and 1 base from J; junction bases left unmatched: 11. The CDR3 DNA reads TGTGCCAGTAATTCCTATAGCGGGAGCTATTCCTACAATGAGCAGTTCTTC. As protein: CASNSYSGSYSYNEQFF.

The chain combines TRBV5-1 with TRBJ2-5, with no clear D. CDR1 SGHRS and CDR2 YFSETQ come from the germline V gene. Trimming left V 3 bases short and J 1 base short, with 10 bases between. This CDR3 has 14 amino acids. The CDR3 loop reads CASSSRLGQETQYF. CDR3 in DNA: TGCGCCAGCAGCTCCAGGTTGGGCCAAGAGACCCAGTACTTC.

The chain joins TRBV30 to TRBJ2-5; 14 bases agree with TRBD2. The CDR3 sequence is 16 residues long. Germline V gene lookup returns CDR1 GTSNPN and CDR2 SVGIG (reference sequence). The V segment lost 4 bases and the J segment 4 bases; nucleotides outside the gene matches: 8. The CDR3 loop reads CAWTKGLAGVRETQYF. For the CDR3, the DNA is TGTGCCTGGACTAAGGGACTAGCGGGAGTCCGAGAGACCCAGTACTTC.

This clone turned up a few times. The chain joins TRBV6-5 to TRBJ2-7; 7 bases map to TRBD1. Germline V CDR1 and CDR2: MNHEY, SVGAGI. The V and J ends lost 6 bases and 0 bases, in that order; junction bases with no gene match: 8. CDR3 length: 15 amino acids. The CDR3 is CASRMGQLSSYEQYF. Written as DNA, the CDR3 is TGTGCCAGCAGGATGGGACAGTTAAGCTCCTACGAGCAGTACTTC.

This clone has just a few counts. V gene TRBV4-2 combines with J gene TRBJ1-2; D unresolved. The CDR3 length is 15 residues. Per germline, CDR1 LGHNA and CDR2 YNFKEQ. Trimming left V 2 bases short and J 4 bases short, with 14 bases between. CDR3 amino acids: CASSQPRTAGYGYTF. The DNA of the CDR3 is TGTGCCAGCAGCCAACCCCGGACGGCGGGCTATGGCTACACCTTC.

This clone showed up just a few times. This rearrangement joins TRBV18 to TRBJ1-2; possible D gene TRBD1, 6 bases. The CDR3 is 14 residues long. The V end was cut by 6 bases, the J end by 7 bases, with 18 bases between. The germline CDR1 and CDR2 sequences are KGHSH and LQKENI. The CDR3 nucleotides read TGTGCCAGCTCGCCTGACAGGCCCGTGAGTGGCTACACCTTC. This encodes CASSPDRPVSGYTF.

The V gene is TRBV21-1, the J gene TRBJ1-1. TRBV21-1 is classified as a pseudogene. CDR3 length: 17 residues. CDR3 sequence: CASSKTLSIREGGLNPF. The CDR3 coding sequence is TGTGCCAGCAGCAAAACTCTTAGTATACGGGAGGGGGGTCTCAACCCCTTT.

This clone turned up a few times. The chain uses TRBV4-3 and TRBJ2-5; perhaps TRBD1 as D (5 bases). This CDR3 is built from 14 residues. V lost 3 bases, J lost 1 base, and 9 bases lay in between. CDR1 LGHNA and CDR2 YSLEER come from the germline V gene. The CDR3 nucleotides read TGCGCCAGCAGCCAGACAGACTCCCAAGAGACCCAGTACTTC. Protein product: CASSQTDSQETQYF.

This clone appeared a few times. The chain employs TRBV30 and TRBJ1-5, with D unresolved. Germline V lookup: CDR1 GTSNPN, CDR2 SVGIG (reference sequence). Trimming pared 3 bases from V and 1 base from J, leaving 16 bases between. CDR3 size: 16 residues. In nucleotides, the CDR3 is TGTGCCTGGAGCGCGACAAGAGTTGGGAGCAATCAGCCCCAGCATTTT. This gives the protein CAWSATRVGSNQPQHF.

In its sample, this clone was seen a few times. The chain recombines TRBV19 with TRBJ1-1; TRBD1 matches at 9 bases. After removal of 9 bases from V and 3 bases from J, the junction contained 5 bases not matched to a gene. From germline, CDR1 is LNHDA and CDR2 SQIVND (reference sequence). This CDR3 contains 13 residues. DNA for the CDR3: TGTGCCAGCGCGGGACAGGGACACACTGAAGCTTTCTTT. It specifies CASAGQGHTEAFF.

This clone has only a few counts. This rearrangement joins TRBV7-9 to TRBJ1-1, with 7 nucleotides matching TRBD1. This CDR3 is 14 amino acids long. Looked up from germline, CDR1 is SEHNR and CDR2 is FQNEAQ (reference sequence). The trim removed 4 bases at V and 5 bases at J, leaving 7 bases unmatched. The CDR3 DNA follows: TGTGCCAGCAGCTCACAGGGGCTGGGGACTGAAGCTTTCTTT. Translating it yields CASSSQGLGTEAFF.

The DNA of the CDR3 is TGTGCCAGCAGCCAGGGAGGCTACACCTTC. Protein product: CASSQGGYTF. The J gene is TRBJ1-2, the V gene TRBV28; possibly TRBD1 for D (5 bases). V was clipped by 6 bases and J by 8 bases, with 7 bases between them. Germline V gives CDR1 MDHEN, CDR2 SYDVKM. CDR3 length: 10 residues.

The CDR3 sequence is CASSQGTAKNIQYF. The CDR3 nucleotides read TGCGCCAGCAGCCAGGGGACGGCCAAAAACATTCAGTACTTC. The chain is built from TRBV5-1 and TRBJ2-4; tentative D call: TRBD1 (6 bases). Trimming removed 4 bases from V and 1 base from J, with 9 bases in between. Germline lookup yields CDR1 SGHRS and CDR2 YFSETQ. This CDR3 comprises 14 residues.

For this clone: The junction and the germline gene differ at one end; a read error may be behind it. The rearrangement links TRBV29-1 to TRBJ2-1, with 8 positions matching TRBD2. The CDR3 sequence is 13 residues long. The germline V gene encodes CDR1 SQVTM and CDR2 ANQGSEA. DNA of the CDR3: TGCAGCGGCAGCGGGAGCACCTACGATGAGCAGTTCTTC. Encoded protein: CSGSGSTYDEQFF.

The J gene is TRBJ2-1, the V gene TRBV5-4, with TRBD2 matching 8 bases. This CDR3 is built from 15 residues. The junction had 3 bases not matched to a gene; V was cut back by 0 bases and J by 4 bases. Germline V CDR1 and CDR2: SGHNT, YYREEE (reference sequence). The CDR3 region has the DNA TGTGCCAGCAGCTTGGAACTAGCGGAATACAATGAGCAGTTCTTC. Amino acids: CASSLELAEYNEQFF.

The chain carries TRBV7-9 and TRBJ2-1; a possible D gene is TRBD2 (5 bases). The V gene lost 6 bases and the J gene lost 0 bases, with 12 bases spanning the gap. Germline CDR1 reads SEHNR; CDR2 reads FQNEAQ (reference sequence). The CDR3 spans 15 residues. CDR3 protein: CASSFPSRSYNEQFF. CDR3 DNA sequence: TGTGCCAGCAGTTTTCCTAGCCGCTCCTACAATGAGCAGTTCTTC.

This clone was observed a few times. This chain uses TRBV19 with TRBJ2-1; 7 nucleotides line up with TRBD1. V shed 6 bases and J 2 bases; nucleotides not matched to a gene: 7. The CDR3 spans 15 residues. Germline CDR1 is LNHDA and CDR2 is SQIVND (reference sequence). The CDR3 DNA is TGTGCCAGTAGACGACAGGGATCCCCCTACAATGAGCAGTTCTTC. Its translation is CASRRQGSPYNEQFF.